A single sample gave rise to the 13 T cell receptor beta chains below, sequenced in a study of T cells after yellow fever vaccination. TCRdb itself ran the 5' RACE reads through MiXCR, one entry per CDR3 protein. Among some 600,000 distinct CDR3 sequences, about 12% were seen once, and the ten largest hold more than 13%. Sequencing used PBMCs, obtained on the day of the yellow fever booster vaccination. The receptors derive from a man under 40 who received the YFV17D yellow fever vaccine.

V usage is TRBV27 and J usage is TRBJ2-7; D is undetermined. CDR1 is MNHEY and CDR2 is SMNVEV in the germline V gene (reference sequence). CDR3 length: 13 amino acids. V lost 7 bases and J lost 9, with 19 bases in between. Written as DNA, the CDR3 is TGTGCCAGCAATTTCGGGCCTAAGTCGGGGCAGTACTTC. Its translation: CASNFGPKSGQYF.

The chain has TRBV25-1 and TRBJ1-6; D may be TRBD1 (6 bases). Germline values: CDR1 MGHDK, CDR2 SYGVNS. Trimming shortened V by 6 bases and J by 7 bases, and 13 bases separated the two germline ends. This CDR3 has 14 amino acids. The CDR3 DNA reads TGTGCCAGCAGCCATTCAGGGGTAAATTCACCCCTCCACTTT. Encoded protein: CASSHSGVNSPLHF.

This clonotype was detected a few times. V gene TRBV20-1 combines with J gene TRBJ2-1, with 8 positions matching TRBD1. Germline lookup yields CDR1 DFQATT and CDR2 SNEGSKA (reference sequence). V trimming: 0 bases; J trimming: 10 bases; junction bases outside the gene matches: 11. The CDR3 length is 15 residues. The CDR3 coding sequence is TGCAGTGCTAGAGATCCCGGAGGGACAGGTAACGAGCAGTTCTTC. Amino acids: CSARDPGGTGNEQFF.

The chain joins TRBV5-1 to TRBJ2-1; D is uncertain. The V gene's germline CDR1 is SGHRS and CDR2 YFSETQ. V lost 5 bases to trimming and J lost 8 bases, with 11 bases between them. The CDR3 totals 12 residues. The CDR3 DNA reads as TGCGCCAGCAGTATGGAAGGGCATGAGCAGTTCTTC. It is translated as CASSMEGHEQFF.

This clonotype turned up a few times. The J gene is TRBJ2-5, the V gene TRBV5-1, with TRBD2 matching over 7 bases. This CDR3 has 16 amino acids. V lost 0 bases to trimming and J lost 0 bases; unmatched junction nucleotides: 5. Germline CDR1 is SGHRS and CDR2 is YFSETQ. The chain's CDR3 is CASSLGPSGNQETQYF. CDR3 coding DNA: TGCGCCAGCAGCTTGGGTCCTAGCGGAAACCAAGAGACCCAGTACTTC.

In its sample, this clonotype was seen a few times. The DNA for the CDR3 is TGTGCCATCTGTTATTACTCGCTCCGGGACAGCCATAACTATGGCTACACCTTC. This codes for CAICYYSLRDSHNYGYTF. The chain couples TRBV2 to TRBJ1-2; 7 positions agree with TRBD1. CDR1 is SNHLY, CDR2 FYNNEI, per germline. V lost 10 bases, J lost 1 base, and 21 bases stayed unmatched. CDR3 length: 18 residues.

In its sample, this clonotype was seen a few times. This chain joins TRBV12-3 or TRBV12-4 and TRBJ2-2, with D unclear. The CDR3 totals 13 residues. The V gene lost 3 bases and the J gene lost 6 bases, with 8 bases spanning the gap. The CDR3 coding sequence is TGTGCCAGCAGTTTGTTAATTGCCGGGGAGCTGTTTTTT. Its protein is CASSLLIAGELFF.

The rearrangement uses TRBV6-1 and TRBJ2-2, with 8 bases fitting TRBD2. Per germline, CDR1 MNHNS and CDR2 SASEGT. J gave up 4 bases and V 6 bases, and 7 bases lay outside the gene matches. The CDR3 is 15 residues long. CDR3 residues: CASSIGLAGTGELFF. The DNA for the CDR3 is TGTGCCAGCAGCATTGGGCTAGCGGGCACCGGGGAGCTGTTTTTT.

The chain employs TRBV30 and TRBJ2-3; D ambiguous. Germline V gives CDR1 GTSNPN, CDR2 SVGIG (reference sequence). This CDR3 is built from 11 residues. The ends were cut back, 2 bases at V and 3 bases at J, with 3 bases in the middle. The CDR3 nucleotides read TGTGCCTGGAGTCCTACAGATACGCAGTATTTT. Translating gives CAWSPTDTQYF.

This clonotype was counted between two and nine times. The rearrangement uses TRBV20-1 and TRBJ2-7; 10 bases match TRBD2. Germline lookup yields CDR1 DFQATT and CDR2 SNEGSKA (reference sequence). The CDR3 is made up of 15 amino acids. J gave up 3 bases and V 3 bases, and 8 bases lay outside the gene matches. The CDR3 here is CSASHSSGSGYEQYF. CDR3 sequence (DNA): TGCAGTGCTAGTCACTCTAGCGGGAGCGGCTACGAGCAGTACTTC.

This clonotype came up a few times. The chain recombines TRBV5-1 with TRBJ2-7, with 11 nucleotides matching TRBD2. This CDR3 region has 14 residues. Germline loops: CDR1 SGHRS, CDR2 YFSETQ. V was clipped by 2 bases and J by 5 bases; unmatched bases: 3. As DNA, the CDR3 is TGCGCCAGCAGCTTTAGCGGGAGGGACGACGAGCAGTACTTC. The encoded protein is CASSFSGRDDEQYF.

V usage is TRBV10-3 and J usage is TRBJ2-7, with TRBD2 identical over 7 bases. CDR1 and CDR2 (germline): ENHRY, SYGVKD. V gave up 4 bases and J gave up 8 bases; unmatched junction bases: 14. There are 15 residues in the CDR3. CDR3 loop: CAISASWAGDEKQYF. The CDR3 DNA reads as TGTGCCATCAGTGCCTCGTGGGCGGGAGACGAGAAGCAGTACTTC.

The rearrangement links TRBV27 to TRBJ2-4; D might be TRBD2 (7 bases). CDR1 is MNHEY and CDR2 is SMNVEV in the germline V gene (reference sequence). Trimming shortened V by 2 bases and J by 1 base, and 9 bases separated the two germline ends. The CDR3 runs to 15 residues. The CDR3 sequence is CASSLKGGAKNIQYF. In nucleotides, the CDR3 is TGTGCCAGCAGTTTAAAGGGGGGGGCCAAAAACATTCAGTACTTC.